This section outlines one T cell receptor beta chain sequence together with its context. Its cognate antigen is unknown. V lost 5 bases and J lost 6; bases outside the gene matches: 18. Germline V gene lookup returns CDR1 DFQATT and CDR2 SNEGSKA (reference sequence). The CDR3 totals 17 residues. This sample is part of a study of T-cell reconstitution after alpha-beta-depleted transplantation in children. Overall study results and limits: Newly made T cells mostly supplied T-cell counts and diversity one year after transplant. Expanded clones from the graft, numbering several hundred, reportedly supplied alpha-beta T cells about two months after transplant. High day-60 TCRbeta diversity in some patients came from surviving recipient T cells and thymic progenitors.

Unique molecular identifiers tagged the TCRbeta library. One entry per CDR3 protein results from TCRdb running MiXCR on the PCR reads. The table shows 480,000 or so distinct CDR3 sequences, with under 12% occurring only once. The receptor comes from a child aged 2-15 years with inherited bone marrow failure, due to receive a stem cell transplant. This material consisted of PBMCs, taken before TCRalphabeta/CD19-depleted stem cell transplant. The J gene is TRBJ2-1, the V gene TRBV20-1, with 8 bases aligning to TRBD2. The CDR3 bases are TGCAGTGCTCACGAGTGGATAGCGGGAAACTTCCCCAATGAGCAGTTCTTC. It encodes CSAHEWIAGNFPNEQFF.